This entry features one T cell receptor (beta chain) sequence. Its antigen is currently not known. Base-call qualities are not available, and no considerably larger clone is one nucleotide away. The receptor library was made with 5' RACE. The instrument given in TCRdb is NextSeq 500. The TCR library protocol attached a unique molecular identifier to each TCR cDNA molecule to allow correction of PCR and sequencing errors. In the authors' own workflow: TCR identification, UMI-based error correction and CDR3 extraction were performed with Decombinator tools. Expanded TCRs were defined as those above a frequency of 2 per 1,000, corresponding to the top 1% of the tumor frequency distribution. Renyi diversity was calculated using the R vegan package after each repertoire was subsampled 100 times to 5,000 TCRs. CDR3 similarity networks were built from amino acid triplet string-kernel similarity, with CDR3s being connected when pairwise similarity was above 0.82. The public reads were reanalyzed by TCRdb: fastp trimming at Q25, MiXCR alignment, in-frame beta chains only. Every CDR3 protein is listed once, alongside the most common genes and DNA of its rows. The V and J calls come from TCRdb's annotation, not from the publication. In all, the sample holds tens of thousands of distinct CDR3 sequences, and just under 20% of those were seen once. Of the sample, 21% falls within the top ten clones.

The entry originates in a study of spatial heterogeneity in lung cancer (dated by TCRdb to between 2017 and 2020). Study-level background: Samples were obtained from approximately 72 patients with early-stage, untreated non-small cell lung cancer from the lung TRACERx cohort. Follow-up PBMC samples were sequenced whenever available, and the median time to follow-up was two to three years after resection. Beta-chain transcripts were consistently detected in greater numbers than alpha-chain transcripts, which likely reflected higher beta-chain transcript abundance. In the raw uncorrected reads, each unique combination of TCR and UMI appeared more than ten times on average. In non-small cell lung cancer, the study quantitatively compared TCR alpha and beta repertoires across several tumor regions, matched nontumor lung, and blood. The study linked features of the TCR repertoire to counts of nonsynonymous mutations, which were determined by whole-exome sequencing of tumor tissue. Both alpha and beta chains were TCR-sequenced in fewer than 250 tumor regions, under 85 matched nontumor lung samples and around 54 PBMC samples obtained at surgery. Findings and caveats that apply to the study as a whole: Additional single-cell paired TCR alpha and beta sequencing was considered necessary to confirm, at a functional level, the hypothesis that regional TCRs recognize regional mutations. Ubiquitous expanded tumor TCRs showed up in blood more often at tumor resection than at routine follow-up. Only approximately 15 patients were included in the comparisons of baseline and follow-up blood repertoires.

Germline trimming amounts to 1 base on V and 3 bases on J, with 1 as the count of junction bases outside the gene matches. Spanning cysteine to phenylalanine, the CDR3 consists of 16 amino acids. The read is trimmed to its CDR3 DNA, 48 bases read in frame from base 1. What the time point label conveys for this sample: blood at routine non-recurrence follow-up after resection. TCR sequencing used whole RNA extracted from tumor and nontumor lung tissue, or from cryopreserved PBMC samples, without cell sorting. Only patients with enough RNA available from two or more tumor regions were chosen for TCR sequencing.

Rearrangement joined TRBV12-3 or TRBV12-4 to TRBJ2-1, with 12 central nucleotides matching TRBD2. The receptor's source is a male donor with early-stage non-small cell lung cancer. This specimen consisted of PBMCs, obtained at follow-up. The bases are TGTGCCAGCAGTTTAGAGGGACTAGCGGGCTACAATGAGCAGTTCTTC. Its coded protein is CASSLEGLAGYNEQFF.